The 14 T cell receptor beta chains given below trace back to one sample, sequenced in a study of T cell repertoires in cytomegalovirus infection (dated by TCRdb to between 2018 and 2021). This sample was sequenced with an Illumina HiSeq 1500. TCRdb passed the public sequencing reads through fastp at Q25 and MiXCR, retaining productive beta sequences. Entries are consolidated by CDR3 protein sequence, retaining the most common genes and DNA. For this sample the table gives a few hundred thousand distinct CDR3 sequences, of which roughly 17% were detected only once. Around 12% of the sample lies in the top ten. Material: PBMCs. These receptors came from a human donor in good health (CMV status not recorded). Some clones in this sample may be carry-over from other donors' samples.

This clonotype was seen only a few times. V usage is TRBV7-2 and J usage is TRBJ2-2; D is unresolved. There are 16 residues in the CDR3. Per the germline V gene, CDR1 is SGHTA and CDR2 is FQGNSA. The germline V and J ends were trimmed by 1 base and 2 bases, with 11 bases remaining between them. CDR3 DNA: TGTGCCAGCAGCTTAGAAACAAGGATCAACACCGGGGAGCTGTTTTTT. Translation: CASSLETRINTGELFF.

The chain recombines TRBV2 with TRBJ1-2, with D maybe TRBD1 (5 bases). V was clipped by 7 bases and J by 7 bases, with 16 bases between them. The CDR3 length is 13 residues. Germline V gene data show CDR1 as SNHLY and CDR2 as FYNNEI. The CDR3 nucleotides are TGTGCCAGCACCAGAACCGGGGCTGGTGGCTACACCTTC. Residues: CASTRTGAGGYTF.

CDR3 in amino acids: CASSYSITGGQNTEAFF. CDR3 coding DNA: TGTGCCAGCAGTTACTCGATTACAGGGGGCCAGAACACTGAAGCTTTCTTT. V usage is TRBV6-2 or TRBV6-3 and J usage is TRBJ1-1, with 9 bases matching TRBD1. Germline CDR1 reads MNHEY; CDR2 reads SVGEGT. There are 17 residues in the CDR3. Unmatched junction bases numbered 6, after V lost 0 bases and J lost 1 base.

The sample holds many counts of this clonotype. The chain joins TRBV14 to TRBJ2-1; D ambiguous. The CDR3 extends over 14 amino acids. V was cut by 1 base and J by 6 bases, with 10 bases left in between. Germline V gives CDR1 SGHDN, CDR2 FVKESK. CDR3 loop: CASSQVSQSNEQFF. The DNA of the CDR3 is TGTGCCAGCAGCCAAGTGAGCCAGTCCAATGAGCAGTTCTTC.

CDR3 DNA: TGCAGTGCTAGAGATCGGTCGTCTTTAGGGACACCAACCTTCTCTGGGGCCAACGTCCTGACTTTC. It is translated as CSARDRSSLGTPTFSGANVLTF. The chain joins TRBV20-1 to TRBJ2-6; D may be TRBD1 (6 bases). The CDR3 is made up of 22 amino acids. Germline V lookup: CDR1 DFQATT, CDR2 SNEGSKA (reference sequence). V lost 0 bases, J lost 0 bases, and 27 bases lay in between.

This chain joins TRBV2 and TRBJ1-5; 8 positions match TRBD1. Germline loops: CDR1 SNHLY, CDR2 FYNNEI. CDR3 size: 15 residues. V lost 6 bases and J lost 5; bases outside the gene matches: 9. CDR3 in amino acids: CASRATGDAHQPQHF. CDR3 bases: TGTGCCAGCAGGGCGACAGGGGATGCGCATCAGCCCCAGCATTTT.

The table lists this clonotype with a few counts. The CDR3 here is CASRIRGTGGDEQFF. The CDR3 DNA reads TGTGCCAGCAGGATTCGCGGGACAGGGGGCGATGAGCAGTTCTTC. The V call is TRBV5-4, the J call TRBJ2-1; 12 bases align to TRBD1. V lost 5 bases, J lost 8 bases, and 8 bases stayed unmatched. CDR1 SGHNT and CDR2 YYREEE come from the germline V gene (reference sequence). The CDR3 contains 15 residues. The full variable domain, completed using reference TRBV5-4 and TRBJ2-1, is ETGVTQSPTHLIKTRGQQVTLRCSSQSGHNTVSWYQQALGQGPQFIFQYYREEENGRGNFPPRFSGLQFPNYSSELNVNALELDDSALYLCASRIRGTGGDEQFFGPGTRLTVL.

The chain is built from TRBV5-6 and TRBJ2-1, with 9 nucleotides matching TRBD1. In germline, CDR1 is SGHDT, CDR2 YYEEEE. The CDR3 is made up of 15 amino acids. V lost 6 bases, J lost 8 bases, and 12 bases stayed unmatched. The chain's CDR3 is CASTPVQGAYYEQFF. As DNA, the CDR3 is TGTGCCAGCACGCCGGTACAGGGGGCGTACTATGAGCAGTTCTTC.

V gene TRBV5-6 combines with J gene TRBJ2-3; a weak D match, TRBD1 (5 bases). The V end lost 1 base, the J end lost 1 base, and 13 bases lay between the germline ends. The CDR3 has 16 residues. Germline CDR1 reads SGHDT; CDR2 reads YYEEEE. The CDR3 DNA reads TGTGCCAGCAGCTTGTATGACCGCAGGGGCACAGATACGCAGTATTTT. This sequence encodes CASSLYDRRGTDTQYF.

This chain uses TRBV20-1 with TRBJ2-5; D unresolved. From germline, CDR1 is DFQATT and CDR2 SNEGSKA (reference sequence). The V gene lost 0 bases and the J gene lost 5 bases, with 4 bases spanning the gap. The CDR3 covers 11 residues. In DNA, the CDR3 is TGCAGTGCTAGAGAGGGGGAGACCCAGTACTTC. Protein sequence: CSAREGETQYF.

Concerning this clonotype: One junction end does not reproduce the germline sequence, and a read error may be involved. The CDR3 loop is CVSSRQGRTGELFF. The CDR3 DNA reads TGTGTCAGCAGCCGCCAGGGTCGGACCGGGGAGCTGTTTTTT. This chain joins TRBV14 and TRBJ2-2; maybe TRBD1 (5 bases). This CDR3 contains 14 residues. The V gene's germline CDR1 is SGHDN and CDR2 FVKESK. The full variable domain, with the rest looked up from reference TRBV14 and TRBJ2-2, is EAGVTQFPSHSVIEKGQTVTLRCDPISGHDNLYWYRRVMGKEIKFLLHFVKESKQDESGMPNNRFLAERTGGTYSTLKVQPAELEDSGVYFCVSSRQGRTGELFFGEGSRLTVL.

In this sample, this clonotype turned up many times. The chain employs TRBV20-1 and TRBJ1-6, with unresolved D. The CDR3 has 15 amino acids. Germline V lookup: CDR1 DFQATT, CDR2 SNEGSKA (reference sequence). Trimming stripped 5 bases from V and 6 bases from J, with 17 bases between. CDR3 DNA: TGCAGTGCTCCCCCAGTGGGCGGGTTTAATTCACCCCTCCACTTT. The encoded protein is CSAPPVGGFNSPLHF.

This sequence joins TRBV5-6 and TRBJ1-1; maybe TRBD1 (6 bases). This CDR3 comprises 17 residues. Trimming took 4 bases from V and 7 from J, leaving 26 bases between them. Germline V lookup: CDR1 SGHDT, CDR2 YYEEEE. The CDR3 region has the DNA TGTGCCAGCAGCCGCCCCAGGGGAAGTTCCTTATACATTGAAGCTTTCTTT. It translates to CASSRPRGSSLYIEAFF.

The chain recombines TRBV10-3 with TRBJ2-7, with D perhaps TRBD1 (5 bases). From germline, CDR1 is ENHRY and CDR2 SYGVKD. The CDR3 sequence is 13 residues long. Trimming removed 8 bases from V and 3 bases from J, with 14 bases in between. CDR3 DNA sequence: TGTGCCATCGGCAGGGCCCCCGACTACGAGCAGTACTTC. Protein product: CAIGRAPDYEQYF.